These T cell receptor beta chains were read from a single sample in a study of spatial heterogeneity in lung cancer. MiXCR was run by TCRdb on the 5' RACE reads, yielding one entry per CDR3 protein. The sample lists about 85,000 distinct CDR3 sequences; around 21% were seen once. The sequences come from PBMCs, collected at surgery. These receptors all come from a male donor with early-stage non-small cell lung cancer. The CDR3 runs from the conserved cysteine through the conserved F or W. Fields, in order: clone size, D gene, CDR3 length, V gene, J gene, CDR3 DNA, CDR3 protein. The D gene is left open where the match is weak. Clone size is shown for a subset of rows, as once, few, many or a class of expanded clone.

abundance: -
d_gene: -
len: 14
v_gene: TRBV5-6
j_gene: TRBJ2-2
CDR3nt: TGTGCCAGCAGCTTTTTAGCAGGTACCGGGGAGCTGTTTTTT
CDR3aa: CASSFLAGTGELFF

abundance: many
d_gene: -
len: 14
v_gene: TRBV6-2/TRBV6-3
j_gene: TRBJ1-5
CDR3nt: TGTGCCAGCAGACCTACAGGGAGCAATCAGCCCCAGCATTTT
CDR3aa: CASRPTGSNQPQHF

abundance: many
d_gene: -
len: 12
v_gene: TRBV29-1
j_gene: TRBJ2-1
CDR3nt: TGCAGCGTTGAAGATTCTGGGGTAAGGGGGTTCTTC
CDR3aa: CSVEDSGVRGFF

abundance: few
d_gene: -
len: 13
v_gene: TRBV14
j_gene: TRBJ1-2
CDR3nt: TGTGCCAGCAGCCGCGGCAGGGACTATGGCTACACCTTC
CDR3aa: CASSRGRDYGYTF

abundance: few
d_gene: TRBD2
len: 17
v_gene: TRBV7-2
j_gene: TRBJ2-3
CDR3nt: TGTGCCAGCACCCAAAGGAGTCTAGCGGGCCGCACAGATACGCAGTATTTT
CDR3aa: CASTQRSLAGRTDTQYF

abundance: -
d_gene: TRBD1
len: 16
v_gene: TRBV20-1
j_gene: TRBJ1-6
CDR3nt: TGCAGTGCTAGAGAGACAGGGGAACCTCCGGATTCACCCCTCCACTTT
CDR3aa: CSARETGEPPDSPLHF

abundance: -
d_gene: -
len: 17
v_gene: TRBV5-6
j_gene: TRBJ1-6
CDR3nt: TGTGCCAGCAGCACCGGTTGGATTAGCTCCTATAATTCACCCCTCCACTTT
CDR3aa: CASSTGWISSYNSPLHF

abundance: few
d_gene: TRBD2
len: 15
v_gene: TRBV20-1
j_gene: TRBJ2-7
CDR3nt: TGCAGTGCTAGGCCGGGACAAGGGACTAGCGGCGAGCAGTACTTC
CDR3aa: CSARPGQGTSGEQYF

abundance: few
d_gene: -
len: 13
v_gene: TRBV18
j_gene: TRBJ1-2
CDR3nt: TGTGCCAGCTCACCGGTTCCAAATGATGGCTACACCTTC
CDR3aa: CASSPVPNDGYTF

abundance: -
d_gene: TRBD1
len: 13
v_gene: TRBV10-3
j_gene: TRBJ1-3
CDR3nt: TGTGCCGCAGGGGGGGCAACTGGAAACACCATATATTTT
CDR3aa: CAAGGATGNTIYF

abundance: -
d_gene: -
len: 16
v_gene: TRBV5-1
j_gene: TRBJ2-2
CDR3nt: TGCGCCAGCAGCTTGGAAAGGGCCACAAACACCGGGGAGCTGTTTTTT
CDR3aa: CASSLERATNTGELFF

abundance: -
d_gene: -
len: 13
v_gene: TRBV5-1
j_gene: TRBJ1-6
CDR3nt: TGCGCCAGCAAAGACGATGAGAATTCACCCCTCCACTTT
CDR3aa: CASKDDENSPLHF

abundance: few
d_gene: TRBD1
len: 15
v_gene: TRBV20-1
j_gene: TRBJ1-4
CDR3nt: TGCAGTGCTAGAGACCCGGACAGGGGAAATGAAAAACTGTTTTTT
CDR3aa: CSARDPDRGNEKLFF

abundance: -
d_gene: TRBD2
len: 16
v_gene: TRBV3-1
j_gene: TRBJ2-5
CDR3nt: TGTGCCAGCAGCCTGCGACTAGCGGGGGCCCAAGAGACCCAGTACTTC
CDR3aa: CASSLRLAGAQETQYF

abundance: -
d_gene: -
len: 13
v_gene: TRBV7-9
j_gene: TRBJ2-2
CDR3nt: TGTGCCAGCAGCTTCAGCGGAACCGGGGAGCTGTTTTTT
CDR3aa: CASSFSGTGELFF

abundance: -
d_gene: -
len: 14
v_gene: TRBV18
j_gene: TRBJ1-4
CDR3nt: TGTGCCAGCTCTCCCAGGGACGGTGGTGAAAAACTGTTTTTT
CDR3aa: CASSPRDGGEKLFF

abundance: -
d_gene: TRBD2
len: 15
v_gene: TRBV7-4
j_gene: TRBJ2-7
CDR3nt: TGTGCCAGCAGCTTAGTGTTTAGCGGGAGTTACGAGCAGTACTTC
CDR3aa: CASSLVFSGSYEQYF